This T cell receptor beta chain was captured in a study of blood T cell repertoires in COVID-19. Turning to the study itself: PBMCs, B-cell-depleted T cells, or T cells were the source of the cDNA or gDNA that made up the material.

In the source study's methods: Estimates of nucleated cell counts were drawn from the amplification of reference gene primers. The assay was immunoSEQ multiplex PCR, and TCRdb's table has in-frame clones only and misses some. The V and J calls and clone size were taken over from that table, and D and trimming were inferred from the DNA. Of around 60,000 clones listed, 80% to 90% are singletons. Germline V gene sequence: CDR1 SGDLS, CDR2 YYNGEE. The CDR3 totals 15 residues. V lost 2 bases to trimming and J lost 4 bases, with 13 bases between them. The sequenced sample consisted of peripheral blood. The clonotype comes from a woman in her sixties with COVID-19, enrolled during active disease. The chain combines TRBV9 with TRBJ1-3; D is uncertain. CDR3 coding DNA: TGTGCCAGCAGCGTTGAGCGGTCGTGGGGAAACACCATATATTTT. This codes for CASSVERSWGNTIYF.